A selection of T cell receptor beta chains follows, all from one sample in a study of T cell responses to AZD1222 COVID-19 vaccine. Produced via immunoSEQ multiplex PCR; TCRdb's table is partial and in-frame only. The data hold some 130,000 clones, with approximately 91% observed a single time. Here the sequenced sample was peripheral blood, taken 28 days after the second AZD1222 dose. The source of these receptors is an adult who received the AZD1222 COVID-19 vaccine. Each CDR3 is given with its conserved first and last residue. A D gene is named only where the DNA matches it firmly. Rows may omit the clone size; those that give it use once, few, many or a size class.

>TRBV2|TRBJ2-7|-|TRBD2
CASNWLAGVEQYF
TGTGCCAGCAATTGGCTAGCGGGAGTCGAGCAGTACTTC
>TRBV30|TRBJ2-1|once|-
CAWRTFRDNNEQFF
TGTGCCTGGAGGACTTTTAGGGATAACAATGAGCAGTTCTTC
>TRBV28|TRBJ1-5|once|-
CASTIGGRGNQPQHF
TGTGCCAGCACCATTGGGGGGCGAGGGAATCAGCCCCAGCATTTT
>TRBV19|TRBJ2-3|once|TRBD1
CASSPQGALSTDTQYF
TGTGCCAGTAGTCCCCAGGGGGCTCTTAGCACAGATACGCAGTATTTT
>TRBV29-1|TRBJ2-5|-|TRBD2
CSVEDGWLAGGKETQYF
TGCAGCGTTGAAGATGGGTGGCTAGCGGGAGGAAAAGAGACCCAGTACTTC
>TRBV5-4|TRBJ2-7|-|TRBD2
CASSFRREGSYEQYF
TGTGCCAGCAGCTTTCGGCGGGAGGGCTCCTACGAGCAGTACTTC
>TRBV30|TRBJ1-2|-|-
CAWSVRDTPYGYTF
TGTGCCTGGAGTGTCCGAGACACCCCATATGGCTACACCTTC
>TRBV5-1|TRBJ1-1|-|-
CASSINKATEAFF
TGCGCCAGCAGCATCAATAAGGCGACTGAAGCTTTCTTT
>TRBV11-2|TRBJ2-2|-|TRBD1
CASRSRTGLYTGELFF
TGTGCCAGCAGGAGTCGGACAGGTCTTTACACCGGGGAGCTGTTTTTT
>TRBV24-1|TRBJ2-3|-|-
CATSAEDTQYF
TGTGCCACCAGTGCAGAAGATACGCAGTATTTT